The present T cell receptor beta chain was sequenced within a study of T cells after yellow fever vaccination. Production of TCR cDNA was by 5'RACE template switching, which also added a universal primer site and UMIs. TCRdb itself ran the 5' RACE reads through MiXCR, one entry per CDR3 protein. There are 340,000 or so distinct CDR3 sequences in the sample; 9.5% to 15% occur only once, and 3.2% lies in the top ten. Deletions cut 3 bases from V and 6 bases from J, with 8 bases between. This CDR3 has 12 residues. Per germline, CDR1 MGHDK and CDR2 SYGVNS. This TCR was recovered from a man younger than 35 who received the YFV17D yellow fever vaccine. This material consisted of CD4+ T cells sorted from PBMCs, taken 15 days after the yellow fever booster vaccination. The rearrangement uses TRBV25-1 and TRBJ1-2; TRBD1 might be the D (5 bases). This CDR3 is CASSERQHGYTF. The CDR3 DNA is TGTGCCAGCAGTGAGAGACAGCATGGCTACACCTTC.